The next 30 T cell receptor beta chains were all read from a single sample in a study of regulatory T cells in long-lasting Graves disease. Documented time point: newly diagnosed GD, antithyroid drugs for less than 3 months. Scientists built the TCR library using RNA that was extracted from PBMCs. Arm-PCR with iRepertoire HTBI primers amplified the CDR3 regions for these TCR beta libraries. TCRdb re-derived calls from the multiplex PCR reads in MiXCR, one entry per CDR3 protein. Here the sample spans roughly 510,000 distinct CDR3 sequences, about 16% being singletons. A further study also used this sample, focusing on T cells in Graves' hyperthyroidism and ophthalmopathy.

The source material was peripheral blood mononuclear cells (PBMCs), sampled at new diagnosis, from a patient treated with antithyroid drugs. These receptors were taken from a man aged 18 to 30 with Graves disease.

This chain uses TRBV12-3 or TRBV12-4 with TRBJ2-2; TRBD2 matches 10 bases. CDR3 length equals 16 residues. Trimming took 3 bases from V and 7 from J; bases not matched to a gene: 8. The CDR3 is CASSFLAGVSIGELFF. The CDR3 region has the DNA TGTGCCAGCAGTTTTCTAGCGGGAGTTTCGATCGGGGAGCTGTTTTTT.

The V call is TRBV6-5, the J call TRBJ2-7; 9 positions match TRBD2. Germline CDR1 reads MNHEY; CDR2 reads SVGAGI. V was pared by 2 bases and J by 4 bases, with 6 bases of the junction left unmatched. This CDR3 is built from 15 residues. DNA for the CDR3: TGTGCCAGCAGTTACCCAAGGAGCGGGAGGTACGAGCAGTACTTC. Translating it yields CASSYPRSGRYEQYF.

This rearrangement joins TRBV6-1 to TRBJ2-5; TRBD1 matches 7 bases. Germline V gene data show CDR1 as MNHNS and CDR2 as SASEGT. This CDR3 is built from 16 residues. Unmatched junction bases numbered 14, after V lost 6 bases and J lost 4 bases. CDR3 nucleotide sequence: TGTGCCAGCAGCGCCCGACAGGGTTCTGGTGGAGAGACCCAGTACTTC. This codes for CASSARQGSGGETQYF.

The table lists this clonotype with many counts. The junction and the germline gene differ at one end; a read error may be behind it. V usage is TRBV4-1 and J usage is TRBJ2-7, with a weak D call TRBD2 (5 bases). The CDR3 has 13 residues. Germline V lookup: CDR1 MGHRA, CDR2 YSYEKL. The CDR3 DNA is TGTGCCAGCAGCCAAGGACTGGCTTACGAGCAGTACTTC. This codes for CASSQGLAYEQYF.

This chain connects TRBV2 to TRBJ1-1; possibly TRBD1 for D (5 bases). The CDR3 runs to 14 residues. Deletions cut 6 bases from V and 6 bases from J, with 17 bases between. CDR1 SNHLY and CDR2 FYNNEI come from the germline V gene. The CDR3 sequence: CASSRVWGGAEAFF. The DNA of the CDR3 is TGTGCCAGCAGCAGGGTATGGGGAGGGGCTGAAGCTTTCTTT.

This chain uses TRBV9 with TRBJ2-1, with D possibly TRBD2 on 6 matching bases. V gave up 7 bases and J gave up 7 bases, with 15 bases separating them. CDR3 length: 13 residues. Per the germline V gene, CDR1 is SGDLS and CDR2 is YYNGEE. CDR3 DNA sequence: TGTGCCAGCCGCGGAGGGCCGTCAAATGAGCAGTTCTTC. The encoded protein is CASRGGPSNEQFF.

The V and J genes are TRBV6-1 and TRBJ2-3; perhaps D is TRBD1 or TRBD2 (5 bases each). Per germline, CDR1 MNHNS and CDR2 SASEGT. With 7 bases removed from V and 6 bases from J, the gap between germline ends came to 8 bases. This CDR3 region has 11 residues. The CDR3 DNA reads TGTGCCAGCATCAGGGACGATACGCAGTATTTT. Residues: CASIRDDTQYF.

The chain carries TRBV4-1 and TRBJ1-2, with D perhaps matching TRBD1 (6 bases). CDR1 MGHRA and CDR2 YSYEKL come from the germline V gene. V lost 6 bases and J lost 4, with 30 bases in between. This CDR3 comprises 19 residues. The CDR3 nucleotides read TGCGCCAGCAGTCCTCACTCTAGCTGCACAGGGACTCACTCCTATGGCTACACCTTC. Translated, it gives CASSPHSSCTGTHSYGYTF.

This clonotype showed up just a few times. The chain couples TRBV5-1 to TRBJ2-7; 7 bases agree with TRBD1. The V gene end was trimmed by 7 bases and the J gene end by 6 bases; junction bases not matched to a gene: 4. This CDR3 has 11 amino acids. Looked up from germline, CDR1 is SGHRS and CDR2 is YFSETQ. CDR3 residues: CASRDSGEQYF. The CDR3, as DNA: TGCGCCAGCCGGGACAGTGGCGAGCAGTACTTC.

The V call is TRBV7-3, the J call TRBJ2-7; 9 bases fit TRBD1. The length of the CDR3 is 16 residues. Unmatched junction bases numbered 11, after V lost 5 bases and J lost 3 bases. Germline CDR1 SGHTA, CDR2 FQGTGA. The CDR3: CASSPDRGSNLYEQYF. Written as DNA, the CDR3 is TGTGCCAGCAGCCCGGACAGGGGTAGCAACCTCTACGAGCAGTACTTC.

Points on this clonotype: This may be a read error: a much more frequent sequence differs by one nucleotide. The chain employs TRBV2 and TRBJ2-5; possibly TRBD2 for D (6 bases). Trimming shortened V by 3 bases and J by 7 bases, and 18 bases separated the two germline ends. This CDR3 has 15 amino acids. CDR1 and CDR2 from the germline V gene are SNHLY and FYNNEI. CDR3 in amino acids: CASSDGASEYGTQYF. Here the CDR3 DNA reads TGTGCCAGCAGTGATGGGGCTAGCGAGTACGGGACCCAGTACTTC. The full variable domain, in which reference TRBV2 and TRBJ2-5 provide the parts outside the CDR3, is EPEVTQTPSHQVTQMGQEVILRCVPISNHLYFYWYRQILGQKVEFLVSFYNNEISEKSEIFDDQFSVERPDGSNFTLKIRSTKLEDSAMYFCASSDGASEYGTQYFGPGTRLLVL.

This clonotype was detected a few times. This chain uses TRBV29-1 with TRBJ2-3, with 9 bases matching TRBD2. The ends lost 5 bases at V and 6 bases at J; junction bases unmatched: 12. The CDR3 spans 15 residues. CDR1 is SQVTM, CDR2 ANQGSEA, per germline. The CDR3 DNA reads TGCAGCGTTTCACTGGGCGGGAGGGCCGGGGATACGCAGTATTTT. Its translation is CSVSLGGRAGDTQYF.

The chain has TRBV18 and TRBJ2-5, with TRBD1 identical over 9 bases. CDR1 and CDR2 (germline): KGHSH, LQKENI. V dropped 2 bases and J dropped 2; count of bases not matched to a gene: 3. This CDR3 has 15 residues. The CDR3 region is CASSPIDRGQETQYF. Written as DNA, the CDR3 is TGTGCCAGCTCACCAATAGACAGGGGGCAAGAGACCCAGTACTTC.

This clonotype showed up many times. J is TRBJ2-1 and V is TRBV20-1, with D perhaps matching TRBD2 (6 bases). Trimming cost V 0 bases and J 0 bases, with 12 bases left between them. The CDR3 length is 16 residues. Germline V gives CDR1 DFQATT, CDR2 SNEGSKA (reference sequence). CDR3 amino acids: CSARDSLAGSYNEQFF. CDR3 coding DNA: TGCAGTGCTAGAGACTCACTAGCAGGCTCCTACAATGAGCAGTTCTTC.

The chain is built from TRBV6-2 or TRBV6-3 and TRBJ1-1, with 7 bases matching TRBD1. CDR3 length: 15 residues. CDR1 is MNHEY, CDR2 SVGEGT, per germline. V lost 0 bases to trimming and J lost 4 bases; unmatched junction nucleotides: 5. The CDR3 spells CASSYSDRVATEAFF. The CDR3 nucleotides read TGTGCCAGCAGTTACTCCGACAGGGTCGCCACTGAAGCTTTCTTT.

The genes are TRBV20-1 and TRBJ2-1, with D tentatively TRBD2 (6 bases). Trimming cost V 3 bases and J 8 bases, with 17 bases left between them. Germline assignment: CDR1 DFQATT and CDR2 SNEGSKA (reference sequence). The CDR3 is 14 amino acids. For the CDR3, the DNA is TGCAGTGCTAGTACCGGGAGTTACGGGGATGAGCAGTTCTTC. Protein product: CSASTGSYGDEQFF.

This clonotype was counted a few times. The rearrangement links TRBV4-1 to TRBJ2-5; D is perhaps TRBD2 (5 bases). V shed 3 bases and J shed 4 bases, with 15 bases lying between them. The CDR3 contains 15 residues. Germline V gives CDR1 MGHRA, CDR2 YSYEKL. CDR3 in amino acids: CASSQNGLAGETQYF. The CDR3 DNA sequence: TGCGCCAGCAGCCAGAACGGACTCGCCGGAGAGACCCAGTACTTC.

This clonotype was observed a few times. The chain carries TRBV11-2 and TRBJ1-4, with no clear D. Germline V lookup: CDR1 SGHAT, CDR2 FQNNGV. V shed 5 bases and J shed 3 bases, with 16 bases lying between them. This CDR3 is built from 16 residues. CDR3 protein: CASSPPLRAANEKLFF. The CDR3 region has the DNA TGTGCCAGCAGCCCACCCCTCCGGGCGGCTAATGAAAAACTGTTTTTT. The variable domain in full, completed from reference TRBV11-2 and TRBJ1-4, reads EAGVAQSPRYKIIEKRQSVAFWCNPISGHATLYWYQQILGQGPKLLIQFQNNGVVDDSQLPKDRFSAERLKGVDSTLKIQPAKLEDSAVYLCASSPPLRAANEKLFFGSGTQLSVL.

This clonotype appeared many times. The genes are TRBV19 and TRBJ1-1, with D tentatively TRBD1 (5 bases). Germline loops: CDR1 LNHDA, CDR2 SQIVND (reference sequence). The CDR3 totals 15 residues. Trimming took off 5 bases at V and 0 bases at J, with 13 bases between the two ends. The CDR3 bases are TGTGCCAGTAGTCCGTGGGACCGTTTGAACACTGAAGCTTTCTTT. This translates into CASSPWDRLNTEAFF.

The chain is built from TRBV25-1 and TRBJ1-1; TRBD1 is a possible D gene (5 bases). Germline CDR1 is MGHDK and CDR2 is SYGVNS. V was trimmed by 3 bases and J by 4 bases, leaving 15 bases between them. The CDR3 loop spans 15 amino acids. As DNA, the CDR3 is TGTGCCAGCAGTGACCCCGGCCAGGGTGGCACTGAAGCTTTCTTT. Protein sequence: CASSDPGQGGTEAFF.

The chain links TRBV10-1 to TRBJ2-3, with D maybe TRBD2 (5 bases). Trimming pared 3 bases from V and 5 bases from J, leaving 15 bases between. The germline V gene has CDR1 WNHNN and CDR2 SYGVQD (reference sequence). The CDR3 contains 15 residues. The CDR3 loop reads CASSERGSEIDTQYF. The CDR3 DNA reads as TGCGCCAGCAGTGAACGAGGGAGCGAGATAGATACGCAGTATTTT.

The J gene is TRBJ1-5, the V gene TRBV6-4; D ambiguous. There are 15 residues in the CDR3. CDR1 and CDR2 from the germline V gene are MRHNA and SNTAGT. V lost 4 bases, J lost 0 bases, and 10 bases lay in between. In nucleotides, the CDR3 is TGTGCCAGCAGTGGGGCACACTATAGCAATCAGCCCCAGCATTTT. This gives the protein CASSGAHYSNQPQHF.

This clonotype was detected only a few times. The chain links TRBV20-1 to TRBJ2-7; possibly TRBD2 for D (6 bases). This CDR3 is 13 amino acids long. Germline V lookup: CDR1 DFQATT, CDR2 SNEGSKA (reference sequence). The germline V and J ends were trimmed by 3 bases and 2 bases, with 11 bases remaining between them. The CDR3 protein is CSASSSGAYEQYF. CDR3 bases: TGCAGTGCTAGTAGTTCGGGAGCCTACGAGCAGTACTTC.

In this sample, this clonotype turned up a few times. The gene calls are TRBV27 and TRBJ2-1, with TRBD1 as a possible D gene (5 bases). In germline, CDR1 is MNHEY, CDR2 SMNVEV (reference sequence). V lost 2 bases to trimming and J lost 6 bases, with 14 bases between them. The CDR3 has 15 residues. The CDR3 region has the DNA TGTGCCAGCAGTTTAGGTCAGGGTTGGGGCAATGAGCAGTTCTTC. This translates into CASSLGQGWGNEQFF.

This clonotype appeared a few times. The CDR3 loop reads CASSFGSGTVSYEQYF. The CDR3 region has the DNA TGTGCCAGCAGTTTCGGGTCCGGGACGGTGTCCTACGAGCAGTACTTC. The V gene is TRBV12-3 or TRBV12-4, the J gene TRBJ2-7; D assignment may be TRBD1 or TRBD2 (5 bases each). The V and J ends lost 3 bases and 1 base respectively, with 16 bases between them. This CDR3 is 16 amino acids long.

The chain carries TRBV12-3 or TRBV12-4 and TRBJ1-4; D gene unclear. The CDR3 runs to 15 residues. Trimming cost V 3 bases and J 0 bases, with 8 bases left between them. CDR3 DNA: TGTGCCAGCAGTTTGAGACGGACAACTAATGAAAAACTGTTTTTT. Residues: CASSLRRTTNEKLFF.

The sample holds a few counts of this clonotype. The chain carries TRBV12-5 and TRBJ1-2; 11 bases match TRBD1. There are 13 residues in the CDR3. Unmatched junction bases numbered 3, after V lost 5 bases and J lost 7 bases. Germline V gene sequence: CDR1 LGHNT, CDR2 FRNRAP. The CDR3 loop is CASGAGTGGGYTF. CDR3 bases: TGTGCTAGTGGTGCCGGGACAGGGGGTGGCTACACCTTC.

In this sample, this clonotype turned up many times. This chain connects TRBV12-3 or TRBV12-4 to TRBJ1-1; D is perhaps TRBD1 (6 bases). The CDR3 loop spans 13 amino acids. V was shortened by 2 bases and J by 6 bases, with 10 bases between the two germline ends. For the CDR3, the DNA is TGTGCCAGCAGTTTATCTGGGGGGCCTGAAGCTTTCTTT. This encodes CASSLSGGPEAFF.

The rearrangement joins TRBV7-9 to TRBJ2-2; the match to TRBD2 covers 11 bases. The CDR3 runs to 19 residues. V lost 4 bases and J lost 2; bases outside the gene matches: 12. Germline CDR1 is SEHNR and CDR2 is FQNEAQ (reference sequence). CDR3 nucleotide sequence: TGTGCCAGCAGCTCCCTAGGGACTAGCGGATTCATAAACACCGGGGAGCTGTTTTTT. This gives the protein CASSSLGTSGFINTGELFF. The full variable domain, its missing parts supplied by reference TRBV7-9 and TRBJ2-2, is DTGVSQNPRHKITKRGQNVTFRCDPISEHNRLYWYRQTLGQGPEFLTYFQNEAQLEKSRLLSDRFSAERPKGSFSTLEIQRTEQGDSAMYLCASSSLGTSGFINTGELFFGEGSRLTVL.

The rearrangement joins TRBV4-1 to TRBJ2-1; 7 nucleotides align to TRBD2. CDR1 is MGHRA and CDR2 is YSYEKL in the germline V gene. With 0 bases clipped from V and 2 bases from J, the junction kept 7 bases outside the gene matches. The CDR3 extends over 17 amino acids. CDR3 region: CASSQEGGLYPYNEQFF. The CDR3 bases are TGCGCCAGCAGCCAAGAGGGAGGGCTATATCCCTACAATGAGCAGTTCTTC.